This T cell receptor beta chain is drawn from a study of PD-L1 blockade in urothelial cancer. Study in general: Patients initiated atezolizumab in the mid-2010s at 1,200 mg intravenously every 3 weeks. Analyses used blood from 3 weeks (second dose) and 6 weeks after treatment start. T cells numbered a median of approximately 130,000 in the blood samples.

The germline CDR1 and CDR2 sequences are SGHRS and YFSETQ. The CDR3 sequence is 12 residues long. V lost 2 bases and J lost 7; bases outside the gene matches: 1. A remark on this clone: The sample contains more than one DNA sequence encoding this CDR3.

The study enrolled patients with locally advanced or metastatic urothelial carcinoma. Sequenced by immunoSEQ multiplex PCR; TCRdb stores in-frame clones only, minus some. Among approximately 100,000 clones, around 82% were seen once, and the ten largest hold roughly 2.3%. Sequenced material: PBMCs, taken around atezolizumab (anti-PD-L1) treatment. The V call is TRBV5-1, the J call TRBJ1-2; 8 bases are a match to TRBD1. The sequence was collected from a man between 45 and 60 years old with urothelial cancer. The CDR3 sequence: CASSLTGGGYTF. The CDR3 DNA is TGCGCCAGCAGCTTAACAGGGGGTGGCTACACCTTC.